The 26 T cell receptor beta chains below were found in one sample sequenced in a study of blood T cells in healthy people across ages. A second 7 to 11 cycle PCR used barcoded and J-beta primers. TCRdb used MiXCR to reprocess the 5' RACE reads, holding one entry per CDR3 protein. The sample carries roughly 640,000 distinct CDR3 sequences, 25% to 35% recorded once. The sample was blood. These receptors were taken from a woman at least 80 years old in good health.

This clonotype occurred a few times. The rearrangement uses TRBV5-1 and TRBJ2-7, with TRBD2 matching over 7 bases. After removal of 0 bases from V and 6 bases from J, the junction contained 6 bases not matched to a gene. Germline lookup yields CDR1 SGHRS and CDR2 YFSETQ. The CDR3 contains 14 residues. Here the CDR3 reads CASSLGGGRGEQYF. Here the CDR3 DNA reads TGCGCCAGCAGCTTGGGGGGGGGAAGAGGCGAGCAGTACTTC.

This clonotype has only a few counts. A much larger clone differs by one base, so this may be a read error. The rearrangement joins TRBV5-1 to TRBJ2-7; 9 positions match TRBD1. V was pared by 1 base and J by 5 bases, with 10 bases of the junction left unmatched. Germline values: CDR1 SGHRS, CDR2 YFSETQ. CDR3 length equals 16 residues. CDR3: CASSLQPGQGWNEQYF. The CDR3 region has the DNA TGCGCCAGCAGCTTGCAACCGGGACAGGGATGGAACGAGCAGTACTTC.

This clonotype was recorded at least ten times. CDR3: CASSQDPRAGEQYF. CDR3 nucleotides: TGTGCCAGCAGCCAAGATCCCAGGGCGGGCGAGCAGTACTTC. V gene TRBV3-1 combines with J gene TRBJ2-7, with D possibly called TRBD1 or TRBD2 (5 bases each). The CDR3 covers 14 residues. V gave up 0 bases and J gave up 6 bases, with 12 bases separating them. CDR1 is LGHDT, CDR2 YNNKEL, per germline (reference sequence).

This chain connects TRBV20-1 to TRBJ2-5; D remains ambiguous. CDR3 length equals 10 residues. Germline V gene lookup returns CDR1 DFQATT and CDR2 SNEGSKA (reference sequence). The V end lost 7 bases, the J end lost 5 bases, and 8 bases lay between the germline ends. The CDR3 protein is CSVPRETQYF. Written as DNA, the CDR3 is TGCAGTGTCCCCAGGGAGACCCAGTACTTC.

This chain joins TRBV3-1 and TRBJ1-6, with 8 bases lining up with TRBD1. Germline CDR1 reads LGHDT; CDR2 reads YNNKEL (reference sequence). J gave up 10 bases and V 0 bases, and 11 bases lay outside the gene matches. This CDR3 region has 17 residues. The CDR3 sequence is CASSQDFGQGRRSPLHF. CDR3 DNA: TGTGCCAGCAGCCAAGACTTCGGACAGGGTCGACGATCACCCCTCCACTTT.

The gene calls are TRBV5-1 and TRBJ2-5; TRBD2 agrees at 8 bases. The CDR3 is 15 amino acids. From germline, CDR1 is SGHRS and CDR2 YFSETQ. V was pared by 2 bases and J by 4 bases, with 7 bases of the junction left unmatched. The CDR3 spells CASSFTGRGRETQYF. In DNA, the CDR3 is TGCGCCAGCAGCTTCACCGGGAGGGGGAGAGAGACCCAGTACTTC.

This clonotype was picked up many times. The chain employs TRBV7-9 and TRBJ1-2, with TRBD1 matching 9 bases. The CDR3 has 13 residues. Losses at the gene ends were 10 bases for V and 12 bases for J; bases not matched to a gene: 15. Germline assignment: CDR1 SEHNR and CDR2 FQNEAQ (reference sequence). Here the CDR3 reads CATVTGTGIGHTF. In nucleotides, the CDR3 is TGTGCCACCGTGACCGGGACAGGGATCGGACACACCTTC.

As concerns this clonotype: A much bigger clone sits one base away, suggesting this may be a read error. The chain recombines TRBV20-1 with TRBJ2-3; 8 nucleotides match TRBD2. The CDR3 covers 16 residues. Germline values: CDR1 DFQATT, CDR2 SNEGSKA (reference sequence). The CDR3 coding sequence is TGCAGTGCTAGAGATTCGGGGGGGCCTAACACAGATACGCCGTATTTT. It codes for CSARDSGGPNTDTPYF.

The rearrangement joins TRBV9 to TRBJ2-2; D could derive from TRBD1 or TRBD2 (5 bases each). The V gene's germline CDR1 is SGDLS and CDR2 YYNGEE. The ends were cut back, 3 bases at V and 8 bases at J, with 20 bases in the middle. This CDR3 is 16 amino acids long. CDR3 sequence reads: CASSAGEGNTPGELFF. CDR3 DNA sequence: TGTGCCAGCAGCGCCGGCGAGGGGAACACCCCGGGGGAGCTGTTTTTT.

This clonotype turned up a few times. The chain links TRBV20-1 to TRBJ1-1; D perhaps matches TRBD1 (6 bases). Germline values: CDR1 DFQATT, CDR2 SNEGSKA (reference sequence). V was shortened by 4 bases and J by 3 bases, with 9 bases between the two germline ends. This CDR3 has 12 residues. The CDR3 loop reads CSATRTDTEAFF. The DNA of the CDR3 is TGCAGTGCTACCCGGACAGACACTGAAGCTTTCTTT.

This chain joins TRBV9 and TRBJ2-1, with D tentatively TRBD1 (6 bases). Per the germline V gene, CDR1 is SGDLS and CDR2 is YYNGEE. The CDR3 runs 16 residues. This CDR3 reads CVRSAGTLKNYNEQFF. The CDR3 nucleotides are TGTGTCCGCAGCGCTGGGACACTCAAAAATTACAATGAGCAGTTCTTC.

In its sample, this clonotype was seen a few times. The chain employs TRBV5-1 and TRBJ2-5; 9 bases match TRBD1. The junction had 15 bases not matched to a gene; V was cut back by 4 bases and J by 11 bases. Germline CDR1 is SGHRS and CDR2 is YFSETQ. There are 15 residues in the CDR3. The CDR3, as DNA: TGCGCCAGCAGCCAGACGGGACAGGGATACAATGAGCAGTACTTC. Protein product: CASSQTGQGYNEQYF.

The J gene is TRBJ1-4, the V gene TRBV30; D ambiguous. V lost 2 bases and J 12 bases, leaving 16 bases between the germline ends. The germline V gene has CDR1 GTSNPN and CDR2 SVGIG (reference sequence). The CDR3 runs to 13 residues. The CDR3 spells CAWSRRETGELFF. The CDR3 DNA reads TGTGCCTGGAGTCGGAGGGAGACCGGGGAACTGTTTTTT.

This clonotype came up many times. The chain links TRBV7-7 to TRBJ2-1, with 10 positions matching TRBD2. The CDR3 runs 16 residues. Germline V CDR1 and CDR2: SSHAT, FNYEAQ (reference sequence). V shed 5 bases and J 2 bases; nucleotides not matched to a gene: 6. The CDR3 DNA is TGTGCCAGCAGCCTTAGCGGGGGGCTCCCCTACAATGAGCAGTTCTTC. It encodes CASSLSGGLPYNEQFF.

A word on this clonotype: This clone may be a read error of a much larger clone one base away. The rearrangement links TRBV12-3 or TRBV12-4 to TRBJ2-5; weak D call: TRBD1 (8 bases). V lost 5 bases, J lost 6 bases, and 13 bases lay in between. This CDR3 spans 13 amino acids. CDR3 sequence reads: CASSGGDRKTQYF. CDR3 nucleotides: TGTGCCAGCAGTGGGGGGGACAGGAAGACCCAGTACTTC.

Comments on this clonotype: A read error may explain this, as a much larger clone is one base away. This chain uses TRBV7-2 with TRBJ2-5; tentatively, D is TRBD2 (6 bases). The CDR3 has 15 amino acids. V shed 5 bases and J shed 11 bases, with 24 bases lying between them. Germline values: CDR1 SGHTA, CDR2 FQGNSA. In DNA, the CDR3 is TGTGCCAGCAGCCGTTCGGACGCGGGAAACAATGAGCAGTACTTC. It translates to CASSRSDAGNNEQYF.

The sample holds many counts of this clonotype. The genes are TRBV7-9 and TRBJ2-1; 7 nucleotides match TRBD1. V trimming: 8 bases; J trimming: 5 bases; junction bases outside the gene matches: 18. The length of the CDR3 is 17 residues. Per the germline V gene, CDR1 is SEHNR and CDR2 is FQNEAQ (reference sequence). The CDR3 nucleotides are TGTGCCAGCCTCAAAAGGCCGGGACAGAGAGTTGACAATGAGCAGTTCTTC. Its translation: CASLKRPGQRVDNEQFF.

This clonotype was recorded many times. J is TRBJ1-5 and V is TRBV7-9, with D hard to call. V lost 1 base to trimming and J lost 3 bases, with 13 bases between them. CDR1 is SEHNR and CDR2 is FQNEAQ in the germline V gene (reference sequence). The CDR3 extends over 16 amino acids. As DNA, the CDR3 is TGTGCCAGCAGCTTAGGACACAGCCTCTTCAATCAGCCCCAGCATTTT. This sequence encodes CASSLGHSLFNQPQHF.

This clonotype was found a few times. This may be a read error: a much more frequent sequence differs by one nucleotide. The CDR3 is CASSSDRGGLNEQYF. The DNA for the CDR3 is TGCGCCAGCAGCTCGGACAGGGGGGGCCTAAATGAGCAGTACTTC. This chain joins TRBV5-1 and TRBJ2-5, with 10 nucleotides matching TRBD1. J was trimmed by 11 bases and V by 3 bases; bases with no gene match: 13. Germline V CDR1 and CDR2: SGHRS, YFSETQ. The CDR3 is made up of 15 amino acids.

The V gene is TRBV6-6, the J gene TRBJ2-4, with D perhaps matching TRBD1 (6 bases). The length of the CDR3 is 14 residues. The V end was cut by 0 bases, the J end by 6 bases, with 9 bases between. CDR1 MNHNY and CDR2 SVGAGI come from the germline V gene (reference sequence). This CDR3 is CASSYSGGRNIQYF. The CDR3 DNA sequence: TGTGCCAGCAGTTACTCTGGGGGCAGAAACATTCAGTACTTC.

The chain is built from TRBV6-1 and TRBJ1-5; 9 bases map to TRBD1. The CDR3 covers 15 residues. Losses at the gene ends were 5 bases for V and 5 bases for J; bases not matched to a gene: 7. CDR1 and CDR2 (germline): MNHNS, SASEGT. CDR3 residues: CASSHTGQGDQPQHF. CDR3 nucleotide sequence: TGTGCCAGCAGTCATACGGGACAGGGCGATCAGCCCCAGCATTTT.

This rearrangement joins TRBV7-2 to TRBJ1-5; the D gene is possibly TRBD1 (5 bases). Germline V lookup: CDR1 SGHTA, CDR2 FQGNSA. The V gene lost 5 bases and the J gene lost 6 bases, with 11 bases spanning the gap. The CDR3 has 13 amino acids. The CDR3 DNA follows: TGTGCCAGCAGCGCTTCGGGACTTCAGCCCCAGCATTTT. Translating gives CASSASGLQPQHF.

This clonotype was picked up many times. The V gene is TRBV20-1, the J gene TRBJ1-2; D ambiguous. Germline-derived CDR1 and CDR2 are DFQATT and SNEGSKA (reference sequence). The V and J ends lost 4 bases and 7 bases respectively, with 16 bases between them. This CDR3 contains 13 residues. The DNA of the CDR3 is TGCAGTGCTACCCTACAACCAACGGGTGGCTACACCTTC. As protein: CSATLQPTGGYTF.

This clonotype was recorded many times. The chain employs TRBV5-5 and TRBJ2-1; no clear D. The CDR3 runs 12 residues. With 4 bases removed from V and 6 bases from J, the gap between germline ends came to 8 bases. CDR1 and CDR2 (germline): SGHKS, YYEKEE (reference sequence). CDR3 sequence: CASSPHSNEQFF. The CDR3 coding sequence is TGTGCCAGCAGCCCCCACTCCAATGAGCAGTTCTTC. The complete variable domain, with remaining parts taken from reference TRBV5-5 and TRBJ2-1, reads DAGVTQSPTHLIKTRGQQVTLRCSPISGHKSVSWYQQVLGQGPQFIFQYYEKEERGRGNFPDRFSARQFPNYSSELNVNALLLGDSALYLCASSPHSNEQFFGPGTRLTVL.

The table lists this clonotype with many counts. V usage is TRBV5-1 and J usage is TRBJ2-1, with 13 bases lining up with TRBD2. After removal of 3 bases from V and 4 bases from J, the junction contained 4 bases not matched to a gene. Germline V lookup: CDR1 SGHRS, CDR2 YFSETQ. The CDR3 is 16 residues long. The DNA of the CDR3 is TGCGCCAGCAGCTCGACTAGCGGGGGGCGATACAATGAGCAGTTCTTC. As protein: CASSSTSGGRYNEQFF.

This clonotype was seen ten or more times. The genes are TRBV4-2 and TRBJ2-3, with TRBD2 identical over 11 bases. Per germline, CDR1 LGHNA and CDR2 YNFKEQ. The ends lost 4 bases at V and 1 base at J; junction bases unmatched: 4. CDR3 size: 16 residues. CDR3: CASSLHSGGGTDTQYF. The CDR3 DNA follows: TGTGCCAGCAGCCTACATAGCGGGGGGGGCACAGATACGCAGTATTTT.